These 7 T cell receptor beta chains came from one sample sequenced in a study of T-cell reconstitution after alpha-beta-depleted transplantation in children. TCRbeta library preparation incorporated unique molecular identifiers. TCRdb reanalysed the PCR reads using MiXCR and keeps one entry per CDR3 protein. The table has more than 400,000 distinct CDR3 sequences, roughly an eighth seen once. The specimen was PBMCs, mostly from graft donor cells, collected 180 days after TCRalphabeta/CD19-depleted stem cell transplant. These TCRs come from a female patient aged 2-10 years who had a stem cell transplant for aplastic anemia, so the T cells may come from the graft donor.

This clonotype showed up just once. V is TRBV11-3 and J is TRBJ1-1; a possible D gene is TRBD1 (5 bases). CDR1 and CDR2 (germline): SGHNT, YENEEA. This CDR3 is built from 13 residues. Trimming cost V 5 bases and J 5 bases, with 12 bases left between them. DNA of the CDR3: TGTGCCAGCAGCGGGGCCTTGGAAACTGAAGCTTTCTTT. It specifies CASSGALETEAFF.

This clonotype was counted between two and nine times. The chain joins TRBV29-1 to TRBJ2-5, with 12 bases lining up with TRBD2. The junction had 10 bases not matched to a gene; V was cut back by 7 bases and J by 4 bases. This CDR3 spans 15 amino acids. Germline CDR1 SQVTM, CDR2 ANQGSEA. CDR3 in amino acids: CSGSPSGRGRETQYF. CDR3 nucleotide sequence: TGCAGCGGTTCCCCTAGCGGGAGGGGGCGAGAGACCCAGTACTTC. Full variable domain (rest looked up from reference TRBV29-1 and TRBJ2-5): SAVISQKPSRDICQRGTSLTIQCQVDSQVTMMFWYRQQPGQSLTLIATANQGSEATYESGFVIDKFPISRPNLTFSTLTVSNMSPEDSSIYLCSGSPSGRGRETQYFGPGTRLLVL.

This clonotype was detected a few times. This chain connects TRBV11-3 to TRBJ2-3, with 8 bases matching TRBD2. This CDR3 contains 18 residues. The V and J ends lost 2 bases and 1 base, in that order; junction bases with no gene match: 11. Germline assignment: CDR1 SGHNT and CDR2 YENEEA. The CDR3 coding sequence is TGTGCCAGCAGCTTAAGGGGCCGGCGGGAGGCACGCACAGATACGCAGTATTTT. Its translation is CASSLRGRREARTDTQYF. The variable domain in full, completed from reference TRBV11-3 and TRBJ2-3, reads EAGVVQSPRYKIIEKKQPVAFWCNPISGHNTLYWYLQNLGQGPELLIRYENEEAVDDSQLPKDRFSAERLKGVDSTLKIQPAELGDSAVYLCASSLRGRREARTDTQYFGPGTRLTVL.

This clonotype has just a few counts. This chain links TRBV4-3 with TRBJ2-1; 11 bases align to TRBD1. The CDR3 has 17 residues. The ends lost 1 base at V and 5 bases at J; junction bases unmatched: 7. Germline values: CDR1 LGHNA, CDR2 YSLEER. CDR3 in amino acids: CASSQVHRDRGNNEQFF. CDR3 nucleotides: TGCGCCAGCAGCCAAGTACACCGGGACAGGGGGAACAATGAGCAGTTCTTC.

The sample holds many counts of this clonotype. The CDR3 is CASSLRPQGDPGELFF. Here the CDR3 DNA reads TGTGCCAGCAGCCTTCGGCCACAGGGGGACCCCGGGGAGCTGTTTTTT. V and J are TRBV11-2 and TRBJ2-2, with 8 positions matching TRBD1. Trimming at V came to 5 bases and at J to 6 bases, leaving 11 bases not matched to a gene. The CDR3 runs to 16 residues. Germline V lookup: CDR1 SGHAT, CDR2 FQNNGV.

The chain employs TRBV7-9 and TRBJ1-1; no clear D gene. V dropped 5 bases and J dropped 5 bases, with 9 bases sitting between them. Germline assignment: CDR1 SEHNR and CDR2 FQNEAQ (reference sequence). The CDR3 sequence is 12 residues long. CDR3 residues: CASSRQWTEAFF. The DNA of the CDR3 is TGTGCCAGCAGCCGCCAGTGGACTGAAGCTTTCTTT.

This rearrangement joins TRBV19 to TRBJ2-7; D is possibly TRBD2 (5 bases). The length of the CDR3 is 14 residues. V lost 4 bases and J 3 bases, leaving 13 bases between the germline ends. The V gene's germline CDR1 is LNHDA and CDR2 SQIVND (reference sequence). The CDR3 here is CASSTREIRYEQYF. The DNA of the CDR3 is TGTGCCAGTAGTACCCGGGAAATACGCTACGAGCAGTACTTC. Combining the CDR3 with reference TRBV19 and TRBJ2-7 gives the whole variable domain DGGITQSPKYLFRKEGQNVTLSCEQNLNHDAMYWYRQDPGQGLRLIYYSQIVNDFQKGDIAEGYSVSREKKESFPLTVTSAQKNPTAFYLCASSTREIRYEQYFGPGTRLTVT.